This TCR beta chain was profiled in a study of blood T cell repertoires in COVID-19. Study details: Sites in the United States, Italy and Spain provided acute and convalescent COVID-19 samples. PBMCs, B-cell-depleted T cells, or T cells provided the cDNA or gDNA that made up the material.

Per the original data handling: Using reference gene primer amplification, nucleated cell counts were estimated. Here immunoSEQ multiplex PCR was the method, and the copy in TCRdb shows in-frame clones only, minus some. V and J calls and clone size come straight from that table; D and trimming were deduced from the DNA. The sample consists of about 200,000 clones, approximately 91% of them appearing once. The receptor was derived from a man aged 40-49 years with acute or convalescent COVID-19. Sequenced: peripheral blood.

DNA for the CDR3: TGTGCCACCAGCCCCGGGGGGGGCAGCTATGGCTACACCTTC. Translated, it gives CATSPGGGSYGYTF. V usage is TRBV15 and J usage is TRBJ1-2; D may be TRBD1 (6 bases). CDR3 length equals 14 residues. Germline V gene sequence: CDR1 LNHNV, CDR2 YYDKDF (reference sequence). V lost 5 bases, J lost 4 bases, and 14 bases lay in between.